A single sample gave rise to the 3 T cell receptor beta chains below, sequenced in a study of cytomegalovirus exposure and HLA in healthy donors. 60 Vbeta and 13 Jbeta primers were used in PCR. Sequencing used immunoSEQ multiplex PCR; TCRdb keeps in-frame clones, though not all of them. The sample carries 130,000 or so clones, around 90% recorded once. Sample: PBMCs. The receptors were sampled from a woman aged 40 to 50 in good health and CMV-seronegative.

This rearrangement joins TRBV27 to TRBJ2-3; TRBD2 aligns across 7 bases. The germline V gene encodes CDR1 MNHEY and CDR2 SMNVEV (reference sequence). V trimming: 3 bases; J trimming: 4 bases; junction bases outside the gene matches: 4. This CDR3 comprises 14 residues. The CDR3 DNA follows: TGTGCCAGCAGTTTCTATGGGGGGGCAGATACGCAGTATTTT. The encoded protein is CASSFYGGADTQYF.

This clone appeared a few times. The rearrangement links TRBV6-1 to TRBJ1-1; tentative D call: TRBD1 (6 bases). CDR1 is MNHNS and CDR2 is SASEGT in the germline V gene. The CDR3 covers 12 residues. V dropped 11 bases and J dropped 2 bases, with 12 bases sitting between them. CDR3 in amino acids: CASTGYNTEAFF. DNA of the CDR3: TGTGCCTCTACAGGGTACAACACTGAAGCTTTCTTT.

This clone was seen a handful of times. The chain employs TRBV7-2 and TRBJ1-1, with 8 bases lining up with TRBD1. This CDR3 region has 14 residues. The ends lost 5 bases at V and 0 bases at J; junction bases unmatched: 2. Per germline, CDR1 SGHTA and CDR2 FQGNSA. The DNA of the CDR3 is TGTGCCAGCAGCCCGGACAGGGTGAACACTGAAGCTTTCTTT. Its protein product is CASSPDRVNTEAFF. Full variable domain (missing parts from reference TRBV7-2 and TRBJ1-1): GAGVSQSPSNKVTEKGKDVELRCDPISGHTALYWYRQSLGQGLEFLIYFQGNSAPDKSGLPSDRFSAERTGGSVSTLTIQRTQQEDSAVYLCASSPDRVNTEAFFGQGTRLTVV.